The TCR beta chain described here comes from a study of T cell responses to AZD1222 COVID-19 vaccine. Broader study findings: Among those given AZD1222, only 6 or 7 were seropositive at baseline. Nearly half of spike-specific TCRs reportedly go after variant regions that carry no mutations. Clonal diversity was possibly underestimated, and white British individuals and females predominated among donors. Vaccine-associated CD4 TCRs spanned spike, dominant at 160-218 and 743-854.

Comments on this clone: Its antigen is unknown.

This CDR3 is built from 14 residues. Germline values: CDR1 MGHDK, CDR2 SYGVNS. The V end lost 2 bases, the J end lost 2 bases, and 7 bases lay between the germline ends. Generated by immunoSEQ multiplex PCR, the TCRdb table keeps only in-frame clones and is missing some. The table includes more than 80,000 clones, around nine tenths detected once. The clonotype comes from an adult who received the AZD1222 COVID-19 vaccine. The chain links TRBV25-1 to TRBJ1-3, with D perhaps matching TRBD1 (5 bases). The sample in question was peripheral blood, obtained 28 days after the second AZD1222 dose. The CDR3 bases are TGTGCCAGCAGTGAAGTCAGGGCTGGAAACACCATATATTTT. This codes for CASSEVRAGNTIYF.